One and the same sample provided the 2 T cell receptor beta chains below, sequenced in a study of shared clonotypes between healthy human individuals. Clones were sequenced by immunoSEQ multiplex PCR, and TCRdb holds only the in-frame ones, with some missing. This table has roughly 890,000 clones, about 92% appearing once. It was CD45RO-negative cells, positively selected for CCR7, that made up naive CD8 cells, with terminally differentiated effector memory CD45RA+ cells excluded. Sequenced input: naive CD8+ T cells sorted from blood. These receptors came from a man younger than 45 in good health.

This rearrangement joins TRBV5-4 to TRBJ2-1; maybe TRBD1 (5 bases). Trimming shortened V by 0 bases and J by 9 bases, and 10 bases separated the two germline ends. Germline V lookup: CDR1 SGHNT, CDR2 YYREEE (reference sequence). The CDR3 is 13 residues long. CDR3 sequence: CASSLGQGGEQFF. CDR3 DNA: TGTGCCAGCAGCTTGGGGCAGGGTGGTGAGCAGTTCTTC.

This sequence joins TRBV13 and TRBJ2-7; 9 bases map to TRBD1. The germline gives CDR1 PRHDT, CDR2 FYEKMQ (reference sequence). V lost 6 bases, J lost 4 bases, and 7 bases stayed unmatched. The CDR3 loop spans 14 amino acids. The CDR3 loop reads CASRFTGGDYEQYF. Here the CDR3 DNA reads TGTGCCAGCAGGTTCACAGGGGGCGATTACGAGCAGTACTTC.